This section outlines one T cell receptor beta chain sequence together with its context. This sample was taken from a study of shared clonotypes between healthy human individuals. The germline CDR1 and CDR2 sequences are SGDLS and YYNGEE. Trimming took 0 bases from V and 8 from J; bases not matched to a gene: 5. CDR3 size: 14 residues. Generated by immunoSEQ multiplex PCR, the TCRdb table keeps only in-frame clones and is missing some. Altogether 2,500,000 or so clones are present, roughly 90% being singletons, with the ten largest covering about 0.36%. The specimen sequenced was naive CD4+ T cells from PBMCs. Described subset: CD45RA+ positively selected. The rearrangement links TRBV9 to TRBJ1-2, with 9 bases aligning to TRBD1. This receptor was obtained from a man younger than 35 in good health. Some clones in this sample may be carry-over from other donors' samples. The CDR3 DNA follows: TGTGCCAGCAGCGTAGATGGGACAGGGAGCGGCTACACCTTC. Its translation is CASSVDGTGSGYTF.